This TCR beta chain was found in a study of T-cell reconstitution after alpha-beta-depleted transplantation in children. The V gene's germline CDR1 is LGHDT and CDR2 YNNKEL (reference sequence). The CDR3 covers 14 residues. V was pared by 4 bases and J by 8 bases, with 14 bases between. The authors prepared the TCRbeta library with unique molecular identifiers. TCRdb re-called the PCR reads with MiXCR, one entry per CDR3 protein. The sample holds roughly 350,000 distinct CDR3 sequences, around 10% seen once. This clonotype was seen a handful of times. The clonotype was recovered from a human donor who donated a stem cell graft to a child with acute lymphoblastic leukemia. Here the sequenced sample was PBMCs from the stem cell graft donor, taken from the stem cell graft. The genes are TRBV3-1 and TRBJ1-4; no clear D gene. This CDR3 is CASSLIWGGEKLFF. The CDR3 DNA reads TGTGCCAGCAGCCTAATTTGGGGTGGCGAAAAACTGTTTTTT.